The rows below give T cell receptor beta chains drawn from one sample of a study of cytomegalovirus exposure and HLA in healthy donors. TCRdb keeps only in-frame clones here, not all; method: immunoSEQ multiplex PCR. The sample contains roughly 160,000 clones, roughly 79% of which appear only once. Sequencing input: PBMCs. These receptors all stem from a woman aged 45-60 years in good health and CMV-seropositive. Both conserved end residues are part of each CDR3.

J: TRBJ2-1; V: TRBV7-2; CDR3: CASSLNRDEQFF
J: TRBJ1-1; V: TRBV5-1; CDR3: CASSLNKGGTSSEAFF
J: .; V: TRBV11-2; CDR3: CASSLVGASYEQYF
J: TRBJ2-7; V: TRBV7-3; CDR3: CASSLSGLHKGQYF
J: TRBJ2-1; V: TRBV9; CDR3: CASSVEWEGHNEQFF
J: TRBJ1-1; V: TRBV19; CDR3: CASSIGGGVHTEAFF
J: TRBJ2-6; V: TRBV28; CDR3: CASGSGGTLSGANVLTF
J: TRBJ1-2; V: TRBV5-1; CDR3: CASSSTGGGDYGYTF
J: TRBJ2-3; V: TRBV18; CDR3: CASSPQWTGDTDTQYF
J: TRBJ2-1; V: TRBV11-2; CDR3: CASSLGVDNEQFF
J: TRBJ1-5; V: TRBV7-9; CDR3: CASSAAQFKPQHF
J: TRBJ2-1; V: TRBV5-1; CDR3: CASSSLAGGPVEQFF
J: TRBJ2-7; V: TRBV6-5; CDR3: CASSYSVDRVTYEQYF
J: TRBJ2-6; V: TRBV7-9; CDR3: CASSFGGSTGANGLTF
J: TRBJ1-1; V: TRBV19; CDR3: CASSRRGGNTEAFF
J: TRBJ1-1; V: TRBV11-3; CDR3: CASSLDGWTANTEAFF